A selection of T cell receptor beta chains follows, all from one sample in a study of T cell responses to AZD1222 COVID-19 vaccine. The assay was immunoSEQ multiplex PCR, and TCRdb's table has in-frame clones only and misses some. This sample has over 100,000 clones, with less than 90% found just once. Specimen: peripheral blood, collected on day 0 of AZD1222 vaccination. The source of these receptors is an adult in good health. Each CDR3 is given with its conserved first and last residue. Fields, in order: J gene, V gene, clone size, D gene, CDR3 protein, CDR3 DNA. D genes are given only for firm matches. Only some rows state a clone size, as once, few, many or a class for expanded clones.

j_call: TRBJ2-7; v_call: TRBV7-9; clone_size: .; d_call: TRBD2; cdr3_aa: CASSYATGTSGPYEQYF; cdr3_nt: TGTGCCAGCAGTTATGCTACCGGGACTAGCGGTCCCTACGAGCAGTACTTC
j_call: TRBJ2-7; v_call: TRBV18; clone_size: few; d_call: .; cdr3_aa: CASSPGGHSYEQYF; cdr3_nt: TGTGCCAGCTCACCAGGGGGGCATAGCTACGAGCAGTACTTC
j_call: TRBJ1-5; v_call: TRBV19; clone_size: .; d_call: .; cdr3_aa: CASSSRGQFFGNQPQHF; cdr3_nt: TGTGCCAGTTCTTCCCGCGGACAATTTTTTGGGAATCAGCCCCAGCATTTT
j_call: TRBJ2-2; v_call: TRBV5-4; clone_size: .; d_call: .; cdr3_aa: CASSLRSGELFF; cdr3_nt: TGTGCCAGCAGCTTACGGTCCGGGGAGCTGTTTTTT
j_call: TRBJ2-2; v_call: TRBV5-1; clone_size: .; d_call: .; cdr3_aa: CASSLKGAGELFF; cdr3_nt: TGCGCCAGCAGCTTGAAAGGAGCCGGGGAGCTGTTTTTT
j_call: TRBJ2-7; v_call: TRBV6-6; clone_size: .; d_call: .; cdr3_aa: CASSYSDFNEQYF; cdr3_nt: TGTGCCAGCAGTTACTCCGACTTTAACGAGCAGTACTTC
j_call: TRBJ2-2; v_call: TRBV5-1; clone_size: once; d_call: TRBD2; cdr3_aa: CASSFGGRGGTGELFF; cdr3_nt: TGCGCCAGCAGCTTCGGAGGGAGGGGAGGCACCGGGGAGCTGTTTTTT
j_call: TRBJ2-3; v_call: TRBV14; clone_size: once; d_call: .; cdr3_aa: CASSHMSRATDTQYF; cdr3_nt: TGTGCCAGCAGCCATATGAGCAGGGCCACAGATACGCAGTATTTT
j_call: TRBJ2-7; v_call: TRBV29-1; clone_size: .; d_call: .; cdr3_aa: CSVHDPTAEQYF; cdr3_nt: TGCAGCGTTCACGATCCGACAGCCGAGCAGTACTTC
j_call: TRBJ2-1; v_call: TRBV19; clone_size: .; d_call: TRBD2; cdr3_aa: CASSHVGFQREQGEQFF; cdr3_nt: TGTGCCAGTAGTCATGTCGGGTTTCAGCGGGAGCAAGGTGAGCAGTTCTTC
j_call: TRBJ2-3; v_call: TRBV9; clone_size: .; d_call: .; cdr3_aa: CASSGRDPTDTQYF; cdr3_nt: TGTGCCAGCAGCGGCCGGGACCCCACAGATACGCAGTATTTT
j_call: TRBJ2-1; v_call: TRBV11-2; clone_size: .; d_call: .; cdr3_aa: CASSAESEQFF; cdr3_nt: TGTGCCAGCAGCGCTGAAAGTGAGCAGTTCTTC
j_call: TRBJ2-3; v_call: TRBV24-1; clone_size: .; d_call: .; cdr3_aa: CATSDPTRRGDTQYF; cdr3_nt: TGTGCCACCAGTGACCCTACGCGGCGGGGAGATACGCAGTATTTT
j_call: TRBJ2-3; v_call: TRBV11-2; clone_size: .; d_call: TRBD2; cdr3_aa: CASSFLPSGSTDTQYF; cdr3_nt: TGTGCCAGCAGCTTCCTCCCTAGCGGTAGCACAGATACGCAGTATTTT
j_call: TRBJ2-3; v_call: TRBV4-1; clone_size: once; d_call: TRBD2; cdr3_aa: CASSRPPETSGRAGDTQYF; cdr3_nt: TGCGCCAGCAGCCGCCCGCCGGAGACTAGCGGGAGGGCCGGAGATACGCAGTATTTT
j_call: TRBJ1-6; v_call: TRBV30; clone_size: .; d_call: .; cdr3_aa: CAWKSEPYNSPLHF; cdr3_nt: TGTGCCTGGAAATCAGAGCCCTATAATTCACCCCTCCACTTT
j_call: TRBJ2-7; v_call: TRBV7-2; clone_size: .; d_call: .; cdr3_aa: CASSNGVSYEQYF; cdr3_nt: TGTGCCAGCAGCAATGGTGTATCCTACGAGCAGTACTTC
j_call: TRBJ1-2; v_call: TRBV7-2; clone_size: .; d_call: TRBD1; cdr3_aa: CASSLGAGGGYTF; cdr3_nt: TGTGCCAGCAGCTTAGGGGCAGGGGGTGGCTACACCTTC
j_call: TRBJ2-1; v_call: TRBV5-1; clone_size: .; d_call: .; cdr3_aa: CASSLEGLTGEQFF; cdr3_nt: TGCGCCAGCAGCTTGGAGGGCTTGACGGGTGAGCAGTTCTTC
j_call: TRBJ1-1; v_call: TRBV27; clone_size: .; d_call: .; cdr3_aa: CASRPRANTEAFF; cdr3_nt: TGTGCCAGCCGTCCCCGGGCGAACACTGAAGCTTTCTTT
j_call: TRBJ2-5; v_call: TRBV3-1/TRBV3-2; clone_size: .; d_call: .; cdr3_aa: CASSHRGETQYF; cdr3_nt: TGTGCCAGCAGCCATCGGGGAGAGACCCAGTACTTC
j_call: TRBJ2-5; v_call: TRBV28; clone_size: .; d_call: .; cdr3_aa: CASGSTQETQYF; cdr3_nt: TGTGCCAGCGGGTCGACTCAAGAGACCCAGTACTTC
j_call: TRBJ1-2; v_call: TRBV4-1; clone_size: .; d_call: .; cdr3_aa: CASSQGLETNWGYTF; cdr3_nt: TGCGCCAGCAGCCAAGGCCTGGAGACAAATTGGGGCTACACCTTC
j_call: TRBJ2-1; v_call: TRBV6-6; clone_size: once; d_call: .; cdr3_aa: CASSQARPGQFF; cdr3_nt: TGTGCCAGCAGCCAAGCCCGGCCGGGGCAGTTCTTC
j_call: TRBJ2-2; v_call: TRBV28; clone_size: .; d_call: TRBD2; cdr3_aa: CATFATGGVTGELFF; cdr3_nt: TGTGCCACCTTCGCAACGGGAGGGGTAACCGGGGAGCTGTTTTTT
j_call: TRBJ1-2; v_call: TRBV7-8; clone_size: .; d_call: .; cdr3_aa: CASSPVMGGYTF; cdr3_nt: TGTGCCAGCAGCCCAGTAATGGGGGGCTACACCTTC
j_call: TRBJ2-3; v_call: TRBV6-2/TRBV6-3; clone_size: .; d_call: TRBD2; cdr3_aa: CASSRGLAGGTDTQYF; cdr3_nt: TGTGCCAGCAGCCGTGGACTAGCGGGGGGCACAGATACGCAGTATTTT
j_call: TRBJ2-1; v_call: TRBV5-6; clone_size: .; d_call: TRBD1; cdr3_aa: CASSPPGQGIYNEQFF; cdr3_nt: TGTGCCAGCAGCCCCCCAGGACAGGGAATCTACAATGAGCAGTTCTTC
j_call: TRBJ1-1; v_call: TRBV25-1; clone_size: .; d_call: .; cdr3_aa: CASSDTLEAFF; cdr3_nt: TGTGCCAGCAGTGATACACTTGAAGCTTTCTTT
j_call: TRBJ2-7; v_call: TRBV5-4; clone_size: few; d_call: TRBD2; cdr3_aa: CASSLELARTYEQYF; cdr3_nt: TGTGCCAGCAGCTTGGAACTAGCGCGTACCTACGAGCAGTACTTC
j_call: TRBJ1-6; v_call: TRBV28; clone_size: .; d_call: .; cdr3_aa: CASGGGINSPLHF; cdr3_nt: TGTGCCAGCGGTGGGGGAATTAATTCACCCCTCCACTTT
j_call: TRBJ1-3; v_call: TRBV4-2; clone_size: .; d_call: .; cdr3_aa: CASSQDLPGEGSGNTIYF; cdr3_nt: TGTGCCAGCAGCCAAGATTTGCCAGGGGAGGGCTCTGGAAACACCATATATTTT
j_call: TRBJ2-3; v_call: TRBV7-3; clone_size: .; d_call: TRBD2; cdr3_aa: CASSLGTSGTLTDTQYF; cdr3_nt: TGTGCCAGCAGCTTGGGGACTAGCGGGACCCTCACAGATACGCAGTATTTT
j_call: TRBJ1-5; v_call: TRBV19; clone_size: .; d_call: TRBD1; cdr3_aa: CASSIYGQGNQPQHF; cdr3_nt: TGTGCCAGTAGTATCTATGGACAGGGGAACCAGCCCCAGCATTTT
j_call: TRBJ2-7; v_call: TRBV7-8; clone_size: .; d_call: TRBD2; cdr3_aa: CASSLSSSSGSVQYF; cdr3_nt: TGTGCCAGCAGCTTAAGTTCGTCTAGCGGGAGTGTGCAGTACTTC
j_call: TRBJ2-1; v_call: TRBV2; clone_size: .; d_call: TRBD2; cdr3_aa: CASRRGLVGGDEQFF; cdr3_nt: TGTGCCAGCAGAAGAGGGCTAGTGGGAGGGGATGAGCAGTTCTTC
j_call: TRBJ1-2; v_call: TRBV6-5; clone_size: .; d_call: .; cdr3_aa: CASTSGPSNYGYTF; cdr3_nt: TGTGCCAGCACCTCCGGGCCCTCTAACTATGGCTACACCTTC
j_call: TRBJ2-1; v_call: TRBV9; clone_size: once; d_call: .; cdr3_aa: CASSVGSLAPYNEQFF; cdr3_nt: TGTGCCAGCAGCGTAGGTAGTCTGGCGCCCTACAATGAGCAGTTCTTC
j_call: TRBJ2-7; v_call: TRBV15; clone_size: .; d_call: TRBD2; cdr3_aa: CATSRDSGAHEQYF; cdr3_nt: TGTGCCACCAGCAGAGATAGCGGGGCCCACGAGCAGTACTTC
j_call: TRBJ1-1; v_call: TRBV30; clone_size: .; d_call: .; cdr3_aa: CAWNAVGGGTEAFF; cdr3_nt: TGTGCCTGGAACGCAGTGGGCGGAGGCACTGAAGCTTTCTTT
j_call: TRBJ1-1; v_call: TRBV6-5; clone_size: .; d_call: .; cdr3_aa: CASGRVFDTEAFF; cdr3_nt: TGTGCCAGTGGACGGGTTTTTGACACTGAAGCTTTCTTT
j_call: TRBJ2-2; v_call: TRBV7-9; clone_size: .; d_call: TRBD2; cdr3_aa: CASSSERMGRGNTGELFF; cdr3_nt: TGTGCCAGCAGCTCCGAGAGGATGGGGAGGGGTAACACCGGGGAGCTGTTTTTT
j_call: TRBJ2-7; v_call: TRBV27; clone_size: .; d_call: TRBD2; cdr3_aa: CASSSYKIQGSGRGSYEQYF; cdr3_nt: TGTGCCAGCAGTTCATACAAAATACAGGGTAGCGGGAGAGGGTCCTACGAGCAGTACTTC
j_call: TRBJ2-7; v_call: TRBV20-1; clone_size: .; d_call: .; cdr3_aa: CSASNNYEQYF; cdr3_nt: TGCAGTGCGAGCAATAACTACGAGCAGTACTTC
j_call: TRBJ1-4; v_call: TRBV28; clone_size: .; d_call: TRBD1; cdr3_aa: CASSPDRFNEKLFF; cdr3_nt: TGTGCCAGCAGTCCGGACAGGTTCAATGAAAAACTGTTTTTT
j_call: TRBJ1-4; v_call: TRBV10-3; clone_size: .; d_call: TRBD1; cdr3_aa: CAIGRGAGGEKLFF; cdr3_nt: TGTGCCATCGGGCGTGGGGCAGGGGGTGAAAAACTGTTTTTT
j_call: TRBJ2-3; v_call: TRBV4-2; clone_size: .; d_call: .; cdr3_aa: CASSHPGSGSTDTQYF; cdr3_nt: TGTGCCAGCAGCCACCCTGGTTCTGGGAGCACAGATACGCAGTATTTT